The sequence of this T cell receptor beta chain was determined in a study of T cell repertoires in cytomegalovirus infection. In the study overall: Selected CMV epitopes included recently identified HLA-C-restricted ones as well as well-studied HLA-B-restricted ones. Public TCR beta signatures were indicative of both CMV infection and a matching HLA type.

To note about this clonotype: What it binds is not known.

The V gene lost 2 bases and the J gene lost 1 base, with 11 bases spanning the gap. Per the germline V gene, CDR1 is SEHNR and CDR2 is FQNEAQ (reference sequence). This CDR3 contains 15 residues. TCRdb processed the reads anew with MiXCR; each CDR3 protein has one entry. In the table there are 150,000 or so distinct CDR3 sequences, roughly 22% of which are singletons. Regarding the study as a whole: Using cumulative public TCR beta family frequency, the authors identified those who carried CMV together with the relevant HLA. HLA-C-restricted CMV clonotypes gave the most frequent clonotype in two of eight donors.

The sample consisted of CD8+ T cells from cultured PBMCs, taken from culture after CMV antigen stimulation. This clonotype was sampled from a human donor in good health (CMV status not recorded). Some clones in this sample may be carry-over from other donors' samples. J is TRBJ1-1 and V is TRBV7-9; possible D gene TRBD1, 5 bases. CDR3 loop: CASSLFQGENTEAFF. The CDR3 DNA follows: TGTGCCAGCAGCTTATTTCAGGGCGAGAACACTGAAGCTTTCTTT.